The 28 T cell receptor beta chains below were found in one sample sequenced in a study of T-cell reconstitution after alpha-beta-depleted transplantation in children. Unique molecular identifiers were incorporated during preparation of the TCRbeta library. TCRdb passed the PCR reads through MiXCR, listing each CDR3 protein once. The table lists a few hundred thousand distinct CDR3 sequences, roughly a quarter of them singletons, with around a third in the top ten. Sample: PBMCs, taken before TCRalphabeta/CD19-depleted stem cell transplant. The receptors come from a boy younger than two with Wiskott-Aldrich syndrome, due to receive a stem cell transplant.

This rearrangement joins TRBV7-2 to TRBJ2-3; 9 nucleotides align to TRBD1. CDR3 size: 15 residues. Germline lookup yields CDR1 SGHTA and CDR2 FQGNSA. Germline trimming cut 1 base from V and 7 bases from J; bases unmatched to any gene: 6. The CDR3 DNA reads TGTGCCAGCAGCTTAGACAGGGGGCGGTTACATACGCAGTATTTT. Protein product: CASSLDRGRLHTQYF.

This clonotype has more than one count but fewer than ten. J is TRBJ2-2 and V is TRBV5-6; D might be TRBD1 (5 bases). The germline gives CDR1 SGHDT, CDR2 YYEEEE. The CDR3 contains 13 residues. V gave up 5 bases and J gave up 4 bases, with 9 bases separating them. The chain's CDR3 is CASRAGFTGELFF. The CDR3 DNA reads TGTGCCAGCAGAGCAGGGTTCACCGGGGAGCTGTTTTTT.

V and J are TRBV20-1 and TRBJ1-4, with D unclear. CDR3 length equals 13 residues. Germline V gene lookup returns CDR1 DFQATT and CDR2 SNEGSKA (reference sequence). V lost 2 bases, J lost 8 bases, and 12 bases lay in between. The chain's CDR3 is CSARSRTEEKLFF. DNA of the CDR3: TGCAGTGCTAGATCCAGGACCGAAGAAAAACTGTTTTTT.

The CDR3 spells CASRGGQGSNEQFF. In DNA, the CDR3 is TGCGCCAGCAGGGGGGGACAGGGAAGCAATGAGCAGTTCTTC. V is TRBV5-1 and J is TRBJ2-1; the match to TRBD1 covers 9 bases. The CDR3 contains 14 residues. With 5 bases clipped from V and 6 bases from J, the junction kept 6 bases outside the gene matches. From germline, CDR1 is SGHRS and CDR2 YFSETQ.

The chain links TRBV7-2 to TRBJ1-4; 8 nucleotides agree with TRBD1. The junction had 9 bases not matched to a gene; V was cut back by 4 bases and J by 8 bases. Germline loops: CDR1 SGHTA, CDR2 FQGNSA. CDR3 length: 15 amino acids. Written as DNA, the CDR3 is TGTGCCAGCAGCTCACTGAGCGGACAGGGCGAAAAACTGTTTTTT. This gives the protein CASSSLSGQGEKLFF.

This clonotype was found a few times. V and J are TRBV5-1 and TRBJ2-5, with 7 bases aligning to TRBD1. J gave up 2 bases and V 2 bases, and 6 bases lay outside the gene matches. The CDR3 covers 15 residues. Germline V gene data show CDR1 as SGHRS and CDR2 as YFSETQ. The CDR3 DNA follows: TGCGCCAGCAGCTTTTTCAGGACAGGTCAAGAGACCCAGTACTTC. Its translation is CASSFFRTGQETQYF.

The genes are TRBV10-2 and TRBJ1-2; D gene uncertain. From germline, CDR1 is WSHSY and CDR2 SAAADI. Trimming pared 4 bases from V and 4 bases from J, leaving 10 bases between. This CDR3 is 13 amino acids long. The CDR3 loop reads CASSVELSYGYTF. The CDR3 DNA sequence: TGCGCCAGCAGTGTAGAACTTAGCTATGGCTACACCTTC.

This rearrangement joins TRBV5-1 to TRBJ1-2; the match to TRBD1 covers 9 bases. Trimming cost V 0 bases and J 7 bases; bases outside gene matches: 7. The CDR3 covers 15 residues. Germline assignment: CDR1 SGHRS and CDR2 YFSETQ. The CDR3 loop reads CASSLAGTGSSGYTF. The CDR3 DNA reads TGCGCCAGCAGCTTGGCCGGGACAGGGAGCTCTGGCTACACCTTC. The complete variable domain, with remaining parts taken from reference TRBV5-1 and TRBJ1-2, reads KAGVTQTPRYLIKTRGQQVTLSCSPISGHRSVSWYQQTPGQGLQFLFEYFSETQRNKGNFPGRFSGRQFSNSRSEMNVSTLELGDSALYLCASSLAGTGSSGYTFGSGTRLTVV.

This clonotype was detected a few times. The chain carries TRBV5-1 and TRBJ2-5; possibly TRBD2 for D (6 bases). Trimming removed 2 bases at V and 3 bases at J, with 11 bases between. Germline assignment: CDR1 SGHRS and CDR2 YFSETQ. This CDR3 region has 14 residues. The DNA of the CDR3 is TGCGCCAGCAGCTTCGATCCTAGCGAAGAGACCCAGTACTTC. Translation gives CASSFDPSEETQYF.

This clonotype was detected a few times. The genes are TRBV19 and TRBJ2-5, with 8 positions matching TRBD2. The CDR3 has 16 residues. Germline V gene lookup returns CDR1 LNHDA and CDR2 SQIVND (reference sequence). V lost 3 bases to trimming and J lost 5 bases; unmatched junction nucleotides: 11. The CDR3 DNA follows: TGTGCCAGTAGTATGAGGAGCGGGAGACTCGGGGAGACCCAGTACTTC. Protein sequence: CASSMRSGRLGETQYF.

This clonotype came up a few times. CDR3 loop: CASSPGKSAYNEQFF. CDR3 bases: TGTGCCAGCAGTCCTGGTAAATCGGCATACAATGAGCAGTTCTTC. The J gene is TRBJ2-1, the V gene TRBV12-3 or TRBV12-4; D is ambiguous. Trimming pared 5 bases from V and 4 bases from J, leaving 15 bases between. CDR3 length equals 15 residues.

CDR3 nucleotide sequence: TGTGCCACCAGTGACTCCAGCGGGAGCCGAGATACGCAGTATTTT. Its translation is CATSDSSGSRDTQYF. The chain has TRBV24-1 and TRBJ2-3; 8 nucleotides align to TRBD2. The CDR3 runs 15 residues. Germline V gene data show CDR1 as KGHDR and CDR2 as SFDVKD. Trimming removed 4 bases from V and 5 bases from J; junction bases left unmatched: 7.

This chain connects TRBV7-8 to TRBJ2-7; 11 nucleotides agree with TRBD2. The CDR3 length is 15 residues. CDR1 and CDR2 (germline): SGHVS, FQNEAQ. V trimming: 2 bases; J trimming: 7 bases; junction bases outside the gene matches: 7. CDR3 nucleotide sequence: TGTGCCAGCAGCTTACTGCTAGCGGGAGGCTCGGAGCAGTACTTC. Encoded protein: CASSLLLAGGSEQYF.

Here the CDR3 DNA reads TGCAGTGTTCGGACTAGCGGCCAAGAGACCCAGTACTTC. Amino acid sequence: CSVRTSGQETQYF. This chain uses TRBV20-1 with TRBJ2-5, with 10 bases fitting TRBD2. The CDR3 totals 13 residues. Germline lookup yields CDR1 DFQATT and CDR2 SNEGSKA (reference sequence). With V trimmed by 7 bases and J by 1 base, 3 bases remained unmatched.

This clonotype has just a few counts. This sequence joins TRBV7-2 and TRBJ2-2; a weak D match, TRBD1 (6 bases). Germline CDR1 is SGHTA and CDR2 is FQGNSA. CDR3 length equals 16 residues. Trimming took 5 bases from V and 6 from J, leaving 19 bases between them. CDR3 nucleotide sequence: TGTGCCAGCAGCCGGATAACAGGGTTTTACGCCGGGGAGCTGTTTTTT. Amino acid sequence: CASSRITGFYAGELFF.

This clonotype has only a few counts. The chain couples TRBV2 to TRBJ2-4, with D perhaps matching TRBD1 or TRBD2 (6 bases each). Germline V CDR1 and CDR2: SNHLY, FYNNEI. V shed 8 bases and J shed 4 bases, with 12 bases lying between them. The CDR3 has 13 amino acids. DNA of the CDR3: TGTGCCAGCGGGGGGACAAGAAAAAACATTCAGTACTTC. Its protein product is CASGGTRKNIQYF. The variable domain in full, with the rest retrieved from reference TRBV2 and TRBJ2-4, is EPEVTQTPSHQVTQMGQEVILRCVPISNHLYFYWYRQILGQKVEFLVSFYNNEISEKSEIFDDQFSVERPDGSNFTLKIRSTKLEDSAMYFCASGGTRKNIQYFGAGTRLSVL.

The V and J genes are TRBV9 and TRBJ2-1; 8 bases agree with TRBD2. The germline V gene has CDR1 SGDLS and CDR2 YYNGEE. V was pared by 2 bases and J by 9 bases, with 7 bases of the junction left unmatched. This CDR3 has 14 residues. This chain's CDR3 is CASSVVGRASEQFF. As DNA, the CDR3 is TGTGCCAGCAGCGTCGTCGGGAGGGCCAGTGAGCAGTTCTTC.

In its sample, this clonotype was seen a few times. The J gene is TRBJ1-1, the V gene TRBV27; possibly TRBD1 for D (5 bases). With 2 bases removed from V and 5 bases from J, the gap between germline ends came to 12 bases. This CDR3 has 14 amino acids. CDR1 is MNHEY and CDR2 is SMNVEV in the germline V gene (reference sequence). The DNA for the CDR3 is TGTGCCAGCAGTTTAAAGGGGCGGGATACTGAAGCTTTCTTT. Protein sequence: CASSLKGRDTEAFF.

The chain is built from TRBV7-2 and TRBJ2-3; 7 bases map to TRBD1. The CDR3 contains 14 residues. Trimming at V came to 4 bases and at J to 1 base, leaving 2 bases not matched to a gene. Germline loops: CDR1 SGHTA, CDR2 FQGNSA. This chain's CDR3 is CASSYRGGTDTQYF. The CDR3 coding sequence is TGTGCCAGCAGCTACAGGGGTGGCACAGATACGCAGTATTTT.

V and J are TRBV20-1 and TRBJ2-3; D gene ambiguous. Per the germline V gene, CDR1 is DFQATT and CDR2 is SNEGSKA (reference sequence). This CDR3 comprises 13 residues. Trimming shortened V by 0 bases and J by 3 bases, and 7 bases separated the two germline ends. The DNA for the CDR3 is TGCAGTGCTAGAGATGAGCGAACAGATACGCAGTATTTT. Translation: CSARDERTDTQYF.

This chain joins TRBV10-1 and TRBJ2-4; D unclear. The germline V gene has CDR1 WNHNN and CDR2 SYGVQD (reference sequence). Trimming left V 6 bases short and J 4 bases short, with 7 bases between. The CDR3 length is 12 residues. The CDR3 DNA reads TGCGCCAGCAGCCCTGGTAAAAACATTCAGTACTTC. Encoded protein: CASSPGKNIQYF.

V is TRBV27 and J is TRBJ1-5; D may be TRBD1 (5 bases). CDR1 MNHEY and CDR2 SMNVEV come from the germline V gene (reference sequence). The CDR3 has 15 residues. V was shortened by 6 bases and J by 3 bases, with 15 bases between the two germline ends. The CDR3 coding sequence is TGTGCCAGCAGCTCTACGGGGGTAGTCAATCAGCCCCAGCATTTT. Its translation is CASSSTGVVNQPQHF.

This clonotype was detected ten times or more. The rearrangement uses TRBV27 and TRBJ2-7; the D gene is possibly TRBD2 (6 bases). The CDR3 spans 15 residues. The germline V and J ends were trimmed by 0 bases and 0 bases, with 9 bases remaining between them. From germline, CDR1 is MNHEY and CDR2 SMNVEV (reference sequence). CDR3 amino acids: CASSLSRGSSYEQYF. The CDR3 nucleotides read TGTGCCAGCAGTTTATCTCGGGGGAGCTCCTACGAGCAGTACTTC.

V usage is TRBV20-1 and J usage is TRBJ1-1, with no clear D. This CDR3 region has 11 residues. Germline V gene data show CDR1 as DFQATT and CDR2 as SNEGSKA (reference sequence). The germline V and J ends were trimmed by 5 bases and 1 base, with 5 bases remaining between them. The chain's CDR3 is CSAYGNTEAFF. The CDR3 DNA sequence: TGCAGTGCTTACGGGAACACTGAAGCTTTCTTT.

V is TRBV2 and J is TRBJ2-7; 7 nucleotides agree with TRBD1. The length of the CDR3 is 14 residues. Germline V CDR1 and CDR2: SNHLY, FYNNEI. V dropped 6 bases and J dropped 2; count of bases not matched to a gene: 7. The CDR3 region has the DNA TGTGCCAGCAGAGACAGGGACACCGCCTACGAGCAGTACTTC. Encoded protein: CASRDRDTAYEQYF.

The sample holds a few counts of this clonotype. The chain combines TRBV20-1 with TRBJ2-1, with D hard to call. The V gene's germline CDR1 is DFQATT and CDR2 SNEGSKA (reference sequence). This CDR3 is 13 amino acids long. Trimming shortened V by 5 bases and J by 3 bases, and 11 bases separated the two germline ends. The CDR3 is CSAPGPDYNEQFF. The CDR3 DNA follows: TGCAGTGCTCCTGGACCCGACTACAATGAGCAGTTCTTC.

The table lists this clonotype with a few counts. The V gene is TRBV20-1, the J gene TRBJ1-2; 7 bases agree with TRBD1. The V gene's germline CDR1 is DFQATT and CDR2 SNEGSKA (reference sequence). The CDR3 loop spans 13 amino acids. The J segment lost 8 bases and the V segment lost 6 bases, leaving 12 bases of the junction unmatched. The CDR3 nucleotides are TGCAGTGCCGTGAGGGGACAGCAGTACGGCTACACCTTC. It is translated as CSAVRGQQYGYTF.

This clonotype occurred a few times. As DNA, the CDR3 is TGTGCCAGCAGTTCCCGAAAGGGATCCTTTGGCACAGATACGCAGTATTTT. It codes for CASSSRKGSFGTDTQYF. The rearrangement joins TRBV12-3 or TRBV12-4 to TRBJ2-3; D is unresolved. The CDR3 has 17 residues. V gave up 4 bases and J gave up 1 base, with 18 bases separating them.